This T cell receptor beta chain was sequenced during a study of OX40 agonist ivuxolimab in advanced cancers. Background on the study: The diagnoses of dose-escalation patients were hepatocellular carcinoma, melanoma, renal cell or head and neck cancer.

Assay used: immunoSEQ multiplex PCR; TCRdb lists only in-frame clones, some missing. The sample consists of tens of thousands of clones, more than 80% of them appearing once. Broader study findings: The CD4+ and CD8+ T cells in the blood had expanded clonally by week 6 at 0.1 to 3.0 mg/kg. CD8+ T cells were the subset that, on average, had more expanded clones than CD4+.

In regard to this clone: As yet, its antigen is unknown.

The sample here was CD4+ or CD8+ T cells sorted from blood, taken in a trial of the OX40 agonist ivuxolimab. The TCR sequence derives from an adult with an advanced solid tumor such as melanoma, head and neck, liver or kidney cancer.

CDR3 DNA: TGTGCCAGCACTGGTTGGCCTTCCTACGAGCAGTACTTC. Residues: CASTGWPSYEQYF. The V gene is TRBV6-1, the J gene TRBJ2-7; D unresolved. This CDR3 comprises 13 residues. CDR1 and CDR2 from the germline V gene are MNHNS and SASEGT. The V end lost 7 bases, the J end lost 1 base, and 11 bases lay between the germline ends.